Listed here are 26 T cell receptor beta chains from one sample, sequenced in a study of CD8 T cells in ankylosing spondylitis. TCRdb reanalysed the 5' RACE reads using MiXCR and keeps one entry per CDR3 protein. The table includes 200,000 to 250,000 distinct CDR3 sequences, roughly a tenth detected once. The sample taken for sequencing was blood, either unsorted or a sorted T cell fraction (not recorded which). Every receptor here comes from a male donor with ankylosing spondylitis or in good health (not recorded which).

This clonotype turned up a few times. This sequence joins TRBV5-6 and TRBJ2-5; 9 bases are a match to TRBD2. Losses at the gene ends were 4 bases for V and 0 bases for J; bases not matched to a gene: 10. The CDR3 sequence is 17 residues long. Germline CDR1 and CDR2: SGHDT and YYEEEE. The CDR3 sequence is CASSITTSGGYQETQYF. CDR3 bases: TGTGCCAGCAGCATAACGACTAGCGGCGGGTACCAAGAGACCCAGTACTTC. Drawing the rest from reference TRBV5-6 and TRBJ2-5, the complete variable domain is DAGVTQSPTHLIKTRGQQVTLRCSPKSGHDTVSWYQQALGQGPQFIFQYYEEEERQRGNFPDRFSGHQFPNYSSELNVNALLLGDSALYLCASSITTSGGYQETQYFGPGTRLLVL.

This clonotype was found a few times. The CDR3 here is CASSPPLPDRLQFF. CDR3 DNA: TGTGCCAGCTCACCACCGTTGCCGGACAGACTCCAGTTCTTC. This chain uses TRBV18 with TRBJ2-1, with TRBD1 as a possible D gene (6 bases). This CDR3 has 14 amino acids. V was shortened by 0 bases and J by 13 bases, with 16 bases between the two germline ends. Germline V gives CDR1 KGHSH, CDR2 LQKENI.

The chain combines TRBV12-3 or TRBV12-4 with TRBJ1-5; 10 bases agree with TRBD1. The CDR3 sequence is 15 residues long. The V segment lost 6 bases and the J segment 11 bases; nucleotides outside the gene matches: 13. The CDR3, as DNA: TGTGCCAGCAGCCCCAGGACAGGGGGTGGGGAAGCCCAGCATTTT. Amino acids: CASSPRTGGGEAQHF.

The sample holds many counts of this clonotype. CDR3 sequence (DNA): TGTGCCAGCAGGCCGCTAGCGGGGGATAAGCAGTACTTC. Protein sequence: CASRPLAGDKQYF. This chain uses TRBV27 with TRBJ2-7, with 10 positions matching TRBD2. The CDR3 has 13 residues. Trimming removed 6 bases from V and 8 bases from J; junction bases left unmatched: 7. Germline V gene sequence: CDR1 MNHEY, CDR2 SMNVEV (reference sequence).

The chain combines TRBV5-5 with TRBJ1-1; no reliable D call. Germline values: CDR1 SGHKS, CDR2 YYEKEE (reference sequence). This CDR3 region has 15 residues. V lost 0 bases, J lost 0 bases, and 9 bases lay in between. The CDR3 region has the DNA TGTGCCAGCAGCTTGGGGTCCGGGGTGAACACTGAAGCTTTCTTT. Its protein product is CASSLGSGVNTEAFF.

This clonotype was recorded a few times. The chain employs TRBV20-1 and TRBJ2-5, with 11 nucleotides matching TRBD2. Germline-derived CDR1 and CDR2 are DFQATT and SNEGSKA (reference sequence). With 4 bases clipped from V and 3 bases from J, the junction kept 7 bases outside the gene matches. This CDR3 is built from 15 residues. In DNA form, the CDR3 reads TGCAGTGCTAAACCTAGCGGGGGGTGGAAAGAGACCCAGTACTTC. It codes for CSAKPSGGWKETQYF.

The rearrangement joins TRBV18 to TRBJ1-1; D is unresolved. CDR1 is KGHSH, CDR2 LQKENI, per germline. The CDR3 extends over 13 amino acids. Trimming removed 3 bases at V and 5 bases at J, with 10 bases between. For the CDR3, the DNA is TGTGCCAGCTCACCCCCGGAGGGTACTGAAGCTTTCTTT. It yields the protein CASSPPEGTEAFF.

CDR3 sequence (DNA): TGCAGTGCTAGAGATATTTGGTCTAGCGGGTACTTC. Its protein is CSARDIWSSGYF. V and J are TRBV20-1 and TRBJ2-7; 7 bases map to TRBD2. Per the germline V gene, CDR1 is DFQATT and CDR2 is SNEGSKA (reference sequence). The CDR3 length is 12 residues. After removal of 0 bases from V and 12 bases from J, the junction contained 8 bases not matched to a gene.

The gene calls are TRBV7-8 and TRBJ2-2, with 11 bases matching TRBD2. The CDR3 consists of 16 residues. Germline CDR1 and CDR2: SGHVS and FQNEAQ. Trimming at V came to 10 bases and at J to 2 bases, leaving 9 bases not matched to a gene. The CDR3 region is CATSTSGVVNTGELFF. The CDR3, as DNA: TGTGCCACCTCGACTAGCGGGGTGGTAAACACCGGGGAGCTGTTTTTT.

This clonotype was detected ten times or more. The chain couples TRBV20-1 to TRBJ2-1, with 7 bases fitting TRBD1. The CDR3 is 19 residues long. J gave up 8 bases and V 2 bases, and 24 bases lay outside the gene matches. The germline V gene has CDR1 DFQATT and CDR2 SNEGSKA (reference sequence). CDR3 sequence reads: CSARRTVMGQTYGSDEQFF. The CDR3 bases are TGCAGTGCTAGAAGGACAGTCATGGGACAGACGTATGGAAGCGATGAGCAGTTCTTC.

This clonotype has a count of ten or more. The chain uses TRBV15 and TRBJ2-5; no definite D call. The V gene lost 0 bases and the J gene lost 4 bases, with 6 bases spanning the gap. This CDR3 has 13 residues. From germline, CDR1 is LNHNV and CDR2 YYDKDF (reference sequence). CDR3 in amino acids: CATSRDFRETQYF. DNA of the CDR3: TGTGCCACCAGCAGAGATTTCAGAGAGACCCAGTACTTC. Complete variable domain (other parts from reference TRBV15 and TRBJ2-5): DAMVIQNPRYQVTQFGKPVTLSCSQTLNHNVMYWYQQKSSQAPKLLFHYYDKDFNNEADTPDNFQSRRPNTSFCFLDIRSPGLGDTAMYLCATSRDFRETQYFGPGTRLLVL.

The V call is TRBV20-1, the J call TRBJ1-2; TRBD1 is a possible D gene (5 bases). The ends were cut back, 3 bases at V and 5 bases at J, with 19 bases in the middle. Germline-derived CDR1 and CDR2 are DFQATT and SNEGSKA (reference sequence). The CDR3 contains 15 residues. The CDR3 protein is CSARGGAGSTYGYTF. Here the CDR3 DNA reads TGCAGTGCTAGGGGAGGGGCAGGCTCAACATATGGCTACACCTTC.

This clonotype turned up a few times. The gene calls are TRBV6-1 and TRBJ2-3; 8 bases are shared with TRBD2. With 2 bases clipped from V and 4 bases from J, the junction kept 5 bases outside the gene matches. The CDR3 spans 15 residues. The germline V gene encodes CDR1 MNHNS and CDR2 SASEGT. CDR3: CASSETGGAPDTQYF. In DNA form, the CDR3 reads TGTGCCAGCAGTGAAACCGGGGGGGCGCCAGATACGCAGTATTTT.

The chain carries TRBV6-5 and TRBJ1-4; 9 bases are a match to TRBD1. The germline V gene encodes CDR1 MNHEY and CDR2 SVGAGI. The CDR3 has 15 amino acids. Trimming took 4 bases from V and 5 from J; bases not matched to a gene: 5. The CDR3 DNA reads as TGTGCCAGCAGTTCTGGGACAGGGCACAATGAAAAACTGTTTTTT. Translation gives CASSSGTGHNEKLFF.

This clonotype was counted many times. This sequence joins TRBV7-2 and TRBJ1-5, with D possibly TRBD1 on 6 matching bases. This CDR3 spans 15 amino acids. The V end was cut by 5 bases, the J end by 6 bases, with 17 bases between. CDR1 is SGHTA, CDR2 FQGNSA, per germline. This chain's CDR3 is CASSLDNRDGQPQHF. The CDR3 bases are TGTGCCAGCAGCCTGGATAACAGGGATGGTCAGCCCCAGCATTTT.

This clonotype showed up many times. This rearrangement joins TRBV5-1 to TRBJ2-3; 8 bases fit TRBD2. Germline values: CDR1 SGHRS, CDR2 YFSETQ. J lost 2 bases, V lost 0 bases, and 5 bases had no gene match. CDR3 length: 16 residues. The CDR3 loop is CASSLAVSGTTDTQYF. The CDR3 DNA is TGCGCCAGCAGCTTGGCGGTTAGCGGGACCACAGATACGCAGTATTTT.

This clonotype was detected many times. The chain employs TRBV5-1 and TRBJ2-1; 11 nucleotides align to TRBD2. Germline V gene lookup returns CDR1 SGHRS and CDR2 YFSETQ. This CDR3 spans 16 amino acids. Germline trimming cut 1 base from V and 9 bases from J; bases unmatched to any gene: 9. For the CDR3, the DNA is TGCGCCAGCAGCTTGTCGCGACTAGCGGGGATAATTGAGCAGTTCTTC. Translation: CASSLSRLAGIIEQFF.

This clonotype was seen a handful of times. The V and J genes are TRBV6-2 or TRBV6-3 and TRBJ2-5, with D perhaps being TRBD1 or TRBD2 (5 bases each). CDR3 size: 15 residues. CDR1 and CDR2 from the germline V gene are MNHEY and SVGEGT. The V and J ends lost 2 bases and 6 bases respectively, with 16 bases between them. CDR3 region: CASSYRDRPGKTQYF. The CDR3 bases are TGTGCCAGCAGTTACCGGGACCGGCCGGGGAAGACCCAGTACTTC.

This clonotype was counted ten times or more. V is TRBV6-5 and J is TRBJ2-7, with 9 positions matching TRBD1. The CDR3 is 14 amino acids. Unmatched junction bases numbered 6, after V lost 2 bases and J lost 7 bases. Germline V CDR1 and CDR2: MNHEY, SVGAGI. The chain's CDR3 is CASSYGTGLSEQYF. CDR3 sequence (DNA): TGTGCCAGCAGTTACGGGACAGGGCTGTCTGAGCAGTACTTC.

This clonotype occurred many times. V gene TRBV20-1 combines with J gene TRBJ2-7; D unclear. The CDR3 loop spans 13 amino acids. Germline assignment: CDR1 DFQATT and CDR2 SNEGSKA (reference sequence). Deletions cut 3 bases from V and 3 bases from J, with 12 bases between. The CDR3 DNA reads as TGCAGTGCTAGGACTTCGGGTAACTACGAGCAGTACTTC. Encoded protein: CSARTSGNYEQYF.

This clonotype was observed at least ten times. This chain joins TRBV20-1 and TRBJ2-7; D gene unclear. The CDR3 contains 10 residues. V gave up 7 bases and J gave up 9 bases, with 13 bases separating them. In germline, CDR1 is DFQATT, CDR2 SNEGSKA (reference sequence). The CDR3 DNA is TGCAGTGTCAAGCCGGTGAGGCAGTACTTC. This gives the protein CSVKPVRQYF.

In this sample, this clonotype turned up many times. DNA of the CDR3: TGTGCCAGCAGCTCCCAAGAGGGACATCTGAACACCGGGGAGCTGTTTTTT. Protein product: CASSSQEGHLNTGELFF. The chain carries TRBV7-9 and TRBJ2-2, with D possibly matching TRBD1 (6 bases). Germline loops: CDR1 SEHNR, CDR2 FQNEAQ (reference sequence). The V gene lost 4 bases and the J gene lost 1 base, with 16 bases spanning the gap. This CDR3 region has 17 residues.

This clonotype was seen at least ten times. The chain is built from TRBV12-3 or TRBV12-4 and TRBJ2-1, with D possibly being TRBD1 (6 bases). V lost 6 bases, J lost 6 bases, and 12 bases lay in between. This CDR3 has 13 amino acids. CDR3 residues: CASRPTGSNEQFF. In nucleotides, the CDR3 is TGTGCCAGCAGACCTACAGGGAGCAATGAGCAGTTCTTC.

The sample holds a few counts of this clonotype. The rearrangement uses TRBV30 and TRBJ2-1, with D unresolved. The CDR3 runs 16 residues. The V gene's germline CDR1 is GTSNPN and CDR2 SVGIG (reference sequence). V gave up 0 bases and J gave up 5 bases, with 17 bases separating them. CDR3 bases: TGTGCCTGGAGTGTACCGAGAGGCAGGTCGGACAATGAGCAGTTCTTC. This sequence encodes CAWSVPRGRSDNEQFF. Combining the CDR3 with reference TRBV30 and TRBJ2-1 gives the whole variable domain SQTIHQWPATLVQPVGSPLSLECTVEGTSNPNLYWYRQAAGRGLQLLFYSVGIGQISSEVPQNLSASRPQDRQFILSSKKLLLSDSGFYLCAWSVPRGRSDNEQFFGPGTRLTVL.

This clonotype was detected ten times or more. This chain links TRBV20-1 with TRBJ2-3, with D tentatively TRBD2 (6 bases). Germline CDR1 and CDR2: DFQATT and SNEGSKA (reference sequence). CDR3 length: 15 amino acids. V was pared by 6 bases and J by 4 bases, with 20 bases between. CDR3 residues: CSATGTSAPPDTQYF. CDR3 nucleotide sequence: TGCAGTGCCACCGGGACTTCGGCGCCTCCAGATACGCAGTATTTT.

In this sample, this clonotype turned up many times. The chain uses TRBV7-2 and TRBJ2-1; no clear D. Germline V gene sequence: CDR1 SGHTA, CDR2 FQGNSA. This CDR3 contains 14 residues. V lost 0 bases, J lost 6 bases, and 9 bases lay in between. CDR3 sequence: CASSLAVPSNEQFF. CDR3 bases: TGTGCCAGCAGCTTAGCCGTGCCCTCCAATGAGCAGTTCTTC.